The entry that follows covers one T cell receptor beta chain sequence. Its recognized antigen is unknown. The sample holds no much larger clone one base away, and base qualities are not on file. The cohort consisted of 600 to 700 healthy bone marrow donors. At the time of sampling, all cohort members were nominally healthy, though unrecorded immune exposures were likely present. The donor tested CMV seropositive and was one of the 289 seropositive cohort members. A peripheral blood sample was collected from each donor, and TCR beta sequencing was performed on peripheral blood mononuclear cells. Genomic DNA extraction from the blood cell samples was performed with the Qiagen DNeasy Blood Extraction Kit. The library was produced with the immunoSEQ multiplex PCR assay. For the multiplex PCR, a mixture combining 60 forward primers for TCR Vbeta segments and 13 reverse primers for TCR Jbeta segments was used. Amplification of the CDR3 region of rearranged TCR beta genes was performed with a multiplex PCR assay on genomic DNA. Amplified TCR beta libraries were sequenced as 87-base-pair reads on the Illumina HiSeq System. As for the authors' bioinformatics: A later analysis counted approximately 84 million unique TCR beta chains across the 640 or so repertoires, and roughly 11 million of these chains were shared by at least two donors. Raw reads were error-corrected and collapsed into unique sequences by a nearest-neighbor algorithm in which closely related sequences were merged to remove PCR and sequencing errors. CDR3 sequences were aligned to IMGT reference sequences to assign V, D and J gene segments. For a sequence to be retained, a match of at least six nucleotides to both a V gene segment and a J gene segment was required. Rearrangements were called productive when the CDR3 lacked stop codons and stayed in frame with V and J; all others were non-productive. CDR3 was defined according to IMGT convention as the region running from the second conserved V-encoded cysteine to the conserved J-encoded phenylalanine. In an earlier analysis of approximately 590 of the donors, sequences lacking an unambiguous match to a single V gene segment were excluded. An earlier analysis of a few hundred of the donors classified V segments as functional when productive rearrangements were above 56.7% and as segregating when the standard deviation between donors was above 5%. A statistical classification framework was built for diagnosing cytomegalovirus status from the catalog of TCR beta chain sequences. In a later analysis, V and J genes were assigned by comparing TCR nucleotide sequences against IMGT/GENE-DB human TR gene sequences. A later analysis assigned CDR3 sequences and most-parsimonious VDJ recombination scenarios with the TCRdist pipeline. In a later analysis, each TCR beta chain was defined by its CDR3 amino acid sequence together with its V-gene family, and reads lacking a unique V-gene family were excluded. To address suspected cross-contamination and a sequencing artifact, a later analysis removed several hundred highly shared, low-generation-probability nucleotide sequences. A later analysis calculated a clonal expansion index for each public chain from normalized within-repertoire ranks of inferred template counts. A later analysis computed generation probabilities with a VDJ recombination model fitted to out-of-frame rearrangements, and checked the results against IGoR. Hypergeometric tests were used in a later analysis to score TCR-TCR, TCR-HLA and TCR-CMV co-occurrence, with a repertoire-size bias correction applied to the TCR pairs. False discovery rates were estimated in a later analysis by permuting HLA or CMV assignments 20 times. In a later analysis, co-occurring TCRs were grouped using DBSCAN, with TCRdist sequence similarity added in when clustering inside HLA-allele-positive subsets. Repertoires with fewer than 30,000 or more than 120,000 public chains were left out of co-occurrence clustering, as were five repertoires with anomalous nucleotide sharing. TCRdb retrieved this table from immuneACCESS and kept in-frame rearrangements only. Not all clones are present; in checked studies, unresolved V genes account for under half, and no reason is known for the remainder. V, J and clone size are taken as reported in that table, and D and trimming were inferred from the DNA itself. The sample profile shows roughly 200,000 clones; over 70% of them were found once. The ten largest make up 3.7% of the sample.

This record comes from a study of cytomegalovirus exposure and HLA in healthy donors (dated by TCRdb to 2016 to 2017). Background for the entire study: According to an earlier analysis of several hundred of the donors, some 180 million T cells yielded some 110 million unique TCR beta sequences and roughly 280 Gb of sequence data. An early release that covered around 590 HLA-typed donors contained approximately 290 gigabases of sequencing data and 70 million to 100 million unique TCR sequences. The genetic ancestry cluster associated with self-reported Caucasian donors included about 84% of the 300 to 400 genotyped donors. The study aimed to test whether signatures of past pathogen exposure could be identified by cataloging public T cell receptors. The study used immunosequencing to profile the T cell repertoires of hundreds of subjects and linked those repertoires to cytomegalovirus serostatus. A separate validation cohort of 100 to 150 different subjects was used in addition to the roughly 620-subject first cohort. The study combined high-throughput TCR immunosequencing, statistical association of individual TCRs with disease status, and machine learning to predict cytomegalovirus infection status. A later analysis re-analyzed previously published TCR beta repertoires from 650 to 800 donors and added high-resolution HLA genotyping to study TCR occurrence patterns. The later analysis used no new phenotypic data to find candidate immune exposures, relying instead on TCR beta sequences and their occurrence across donors. In an earlier analysis of 587 of the donors, high-throughput TCR beta sequencing was used to judge whether each TCR beta V gene segment behaved as functional or pseudogenic. Alongside the repertoire data, information on donor age, sex, ethnicity and CMV serostatus was compiled. Genome-wide SNP genotypes for about 65% of the roughly 670 donors were used in a later genetic analysis, which treated that subset as a discovery cohort. All discovery cohort repertoires had been generated using a single sequencing platform. Both class I and class II loci were covered by HLA typing, at four-digit resolution. The number of typed donors differed by locus: roughly 629-640 for A, B, C, DRB1 and DQB1; 500 to 550 for DQA1; approximately 600 for DPA1; and about 450 for DPB1. Roughly 5 DR-DQ haplotypes were treated as single units for association and clustering because of strong linkage in the cohort. Among a few hundred genotyped donors of the cohort, an average of 235,054 unique TCR beta nucleotide sequences were sequenced per donor, around 20% of them non-productive. General conclusions and limits of the study: Across donors, most TCR sequences were observed very rarely, whereas some public TCRs were present in many individuals. The earlier analysis of some 560 of the donors excluded about 16 rarely observed V segments, including chromosome 9 orphons, because counts were too low. In a later analysis, TCR association rates were found to vary across HLA loci, with the most associated TCRs seen for DRB1 alleles and the fewest for HLA-C alleles. In an earlier analysis of about 600 of the donors, most TCR beta V segments appeared in productive rearrangements about 87% or about 30% of the time, broadly matching IMGT annotations. Specific HLA alleles were associated with about 17,000 TCR beta sequences at a false discovery rate of 0.05 in a later analysis. Some IMGT-functional V segments, including TRBV6-2 and TRBV6-3, could not be distinguished by the 87-base-pair reads and were therefore excluded. A few of the identified cytomegalovirus-associated TCR beta chains were confirmed in vitro to be specific for cytomegalovirus antigens. In a later analysis, several top co-occurrence clusters were reported to appear linked to parvovirus B19, influenza, CMV and Epstein-Barr virus. HLA typing was unavailable for some donors at each locus, so association tests used only the typed subset. The study listed 150 to 200 TCR beta chains as associated with cytomegalovirus. When HLA alleles, especially DR and DQ, strongly co-occurred, TCR associations were difficult to assign to individual alleles. For the cohort, immune exposure information was limited to CMV serostatus. In this cohort, only TCR beta chains were sequenced, and detectable features were limited by the absence of alpha or paired-chain data. A group of highly shared sequence variants was considered likely to be a technical artifact of the sequencing pipeline. A further reported finding was that TCR beta sequences accurately predicted the HLA-A and HLA-B alleles for most subjects in the first cohort. The classifier was reported to diagnose cytomegalovirus status with high specificity and sensitivity in both the original and validation cohorts. Linkage disequilibrium might explain the correlated functional status among segregating V segments, but an unknown experimental factor could not be ruled out. In a later genetic analysis, a missense DCLRE1C variant was associated with V-gene and J-gene trimming of TCR beta chains, and the association was replicated in an independent cohort. According to the authors, the approach could potentially be generalized to other disease states and immunological phenotypes. Compared with equally common non-associated chains, HLA-associated TCR beta chains in a later analysis were more clonally expanded and had lower generation probabilities. In a later genetic analysis, fewer N-insertions in productive TCRs were reported among donors in an Asian-associated ancestry cluster than the approximately 670-donor mean. The presence/absence analyses assumed that sequencing depth was roughly uniform across donors, and that assumption may not be true. According to a later analysis, most CMV-associated TCR beta chains appeared to be HLA-restricted, and the HLA associations seemed to be driven largely by CMV exposure.

From a lookup of the germline V gene, CDR1 and CDR2 are LGHNA and YSLEER. The germline V and J ends show losses of 0 bases and 3 bases respectively, and no gene match explains 7 bases of the junction. Taken from cysteine to phenylalanine, the CDR3 has 18 residues. Only the CDR3 DNA stays, 54 bases, in frame from base 1. The sample was PBMCs. The chain is assembled from TRBV4-3 and TRBJ2-3; TRBD1 matches 12 bases in the middle. The clonotype originates from a woman in her sixties or seventies in good health and CMV-seropositive. The DNA sequence is TGCGCCAGCAGCCAAGATTGGGGACAGGGGGCTGGTACAGATACGCAGTATTTT. Translated, this is CASSQDWGQGAGTDTQYF.